These 27 T cell receptor beta chains were all obtained from the same sample, sequenced in a study of Ad26.COV2.S vaccination and SARS-CoV-2 variants. TCRdb's copy holds only in-frame clones and misses some; the assay was immunoSEQ multiplex PCR. Counted here are about 400,000 clones, 83% occurring once; the ten biggest clones make up around 7.3%. The treatment was: around 19 received Ad26.COV2.S at low or high dose, single or two shots; 5 received placebo; per-sample allocation not given. Specimen acquisition occurred on day 63 following the initial vaccine or placebo injection. The source was peripheral blood, collected in a trial of Ad26.COV2.S vaccine versus placebo. The receptors shown here come from a person between 18 and 65 years old who received the Ad26.COV2.S COVID-19 vaccine or a placebo.

The V gene is TRBV12-5, the J gene TRBJ1-2; D not resolved. Trimming removed 0 bases at V and 4 bases at J, with 21 bases between. The CDR3 loop spans 18 amino acids. CDR1 is LGHNT, CDR2 FRNRAP, per germline. DNA for the CDR3: TGTGCTAGTGGTTTGGTAGTCGGACCCCCCACAGAGGGCTATGGCTACACCTTC. Translated: CASGLVVGPPTEGYGYTF.

The rearrangement joins TRBV4-2 to TRBJ2-1; unclear D gene. Per the germline V gene, CDR1 is LGHNA and CDR2 is YNFKEQ. The CDR3 loop spans 16 amino acids. The V end was cut by 3 bases, the J end by 4 bases, with 16 bases between. As DNA, the CDR3 is TGTGCCAGCAGCCAGAAAACAAGGGAAGTATACAATGAGCAGTTCTTC. This encodes CASSQKTREVYNEQFF.

The V and J genes are TRBV4-1 and TRBJ1-6; possible D gene TRBD1, 5 bases. The germline V and J ends were trimmed by 1 base and 10 bases, with 8 bases remaining between them. The CDR3 contains 13 residues. In germline, CDR1 is MGHRA, CDR2 YSYEKL. The CDR3 DNA sequence: TGCGCCAGCAGCCAAGTCAGGGTGTCACCCCTCCACTTT. Its protein product is CASSQVRVSPLHF.

The chain links TRBV27 to TRBJ2-7; D is unresolved. This CDR3 spans 13 amino acids. With 6 bases removed from V and 4 bases from J, the gap between germline ends came to 13 bases. Germline loops: CDR1 MNHEY, CDR2 SMNVEV (reference sequence). The CDR3 is CASRSGPSYEQYF. In DNA, the CDR3 is TGTGCCAGCAGATCCGGGCCTTCATACGAGCAGTACTTC.

This clone has just one count. In nucleotides, the CDR3 is TGTGCCAGTAGCATCCGGGACAGAAATTCACCCCTCCACTTT. Amino acids: CASSIRDRNSPLHF. The V and J genes are TRBV19 and TRBJ1-6, with TRBD1 matching 7 bases. In germline, CDR1 is LNHDA, CDR2 SQIVND (reference sequence). The CDR3 is 14 amino acids. V was clipped by 6 bases and J by 7 bases; unmatched bases: 6.

In its sample, this clone was seen once. The chain links TRBV21-1 to TRBJ1-6. TRBV21-1 is a documented pseudogene. This CDR3 contains 17 residues. The CDR3 nucleotides read TGTGCCAGCAGCAAAGGCGGCCCCGTCTCCTATAATTCACCCCTCCACTTT. Its translation is CASSKGGPVSYNSPLHF.

The rearrangement uses TRBV5-4 and TRBJ2-4; D is unclear. The CDR3 spans 16 residues. Germline V gene lookup returns CDR1 SGHNT and CDR2 YYREEE (reference sequence). V lost 4 bases and J lost 1, with 15 bases in between. CDR3 protein: CASSDSAYLAKNIQYF. The CDR3 DNA reads as TGTGCCAGCAGCGATTCGGCCTATTTGGCCAAAAACATTCAGTACTTC.

The rearrangement uses TRBV25-1 and TRBJ1-2, with D possibly being TRBD1 (5 bases). Germline loops: CDR1 MGHDK, CDR2 SYGVNS. V was clipped by 6 bases and J by 5 bases, with 13 bases between them. This CDR3 spans 13 amino acids. In DNA form, the CDR3 reads TGTGCCAGCAGGGGGCCTTCTAGATATGGCTACACCTTC. Amino acid sequence: CASRGPSRYGYTF.

V usage is TRBV5-1 and J usage is TRBJ2-1; 7 bases match TRBD1. V was clipped by 0 bases and J by 6 bases; unmatched bases: 9. Germline CDR1 SGHRS, CDR2 YFSETQ. The CDR3 is made up of 16 amino acids. CDR3 in DNA: TGCGCCAGCAGCTTGGGAAACAGGGGTGGTCGCAATGAGCAGTTCTTC. It translates to CASSLGNRGGRNEQFF.

V is TRBV18 and J is TRBJ1-2; D ambiguous. V lost 2 bases, J lost 8 bases, and 9 bases lay in between. In germline, CDR1 is KGHSH, CDR2 LQKENI. The CDR3 contains 12 residues. The CDR3 region is CASSPGLKGYTF. CDR3 in DNA: TGTGCCAGCTCACCAGGGCTGAAGGGCTACACCTTC.

The chain joins TRBV28 to TRBJ2-1; D not resolved. Trimming pared 4 bases from V and 0 bases from J, leaving 10 bases between. CDR3 length equals 15 residues. Germline CDR1 reads MDHEN; CDR2 reads SYDVKM. The DNA of the CDR3 is TGTGCCAGCAGTTCCGCTTTGAGCTCCTACAATGAGCAGTTCTTC. The encoded protein is CASSSALSSYNEQFF.

The J gene is TRBJ2-7, the V gene TRBV29-1; a possible D gene is TRBD1 (6 bases). The CDR3 has 14 amino acids. Germline CDR1 is SQVTM and CDR2 is ANQGSEA. V lost 5 bases to trimming and J lost 0 bases, with 14 bases between them. Here the CDR3 reads CSVSGQPSSYEQYF. The DNA for the CDR3 is TGCAGCGTTTCCGGACAGCCGAGCTCCTACGAGCAGTACTTC.

This chain connects TRBV15 to TRBJ2-7; D call uncertain. Germline-derived CDR1 and CDR2 are LNHNV and YYDKDF (reference sequence). The CDR3 is 13 amino acids. The V end was cut by 2 bases, the J end by 0 bases, with 5 bases between. The DNA for the CDR3 is TGTGCCACCAGCAGAATTTACTCCTACGAGCAGTACTTC. It yields the protein CATSRIYSYEQYF.

The gene calls are TRBV6-6 and TRBJ1-5; unclear D gene. The germline gives CDR1 MNHNY, CDR2 SVGAGI (reference sequence). This CDR3 is 15 amino acids long. The germline V and J ends were trimmed by 5 bases and 2 bases, with 13 bases remaining between them. The CDR3 DNA follows: TGTGCCAGCAGTCTAGGGCCCGGAGGCAATCAGCCCCAGCATTTT. Translation: CASSLGPGGNQPQHF.

The V call is TRBV4-2, the J call TRBJ2-7, with 11 bases that match TRBD2. The germline V gene encodes CDR1 LGHNA and CDR2 YNFKEQ. The CDR3 runs 15 residues. The V and J ends lost 4 bases and 7 bases, in that order; junction bases with no gene match: 9. The chain's CDR3 is CASSPIAGGPEEQYF. The CDR3 DNA is TGTGCCAGCAGCCCCATAGCGGGGGGGCCAGAAGAGCAGTACTTC.

The genes are TRBV7-3 and TRBJ2-1; 10 bases line up with TRBD2. Trimming cost V 4 bases and J 9 bases; bases outside gene matches: 12. The CDR3 has 16 amino acids. Looked up from germline, CDR1 is SGHTA and CDR2 is FQGTGA. The CDR3 region has the DNA TGTGCCAGCAGCTATCAGAGCGGGGGGGCCAGGAGTGAGCAGTTCTTC. This sequence encodes CASSYQSGGARSEQFF.

This rearrangement joins TRBV5-6 to TRBJ1-5; unclear D gene. The CDR3 has 15 amino acids. The V gene's germline CDR1 is SGHDT and CDR2 YYEEEE. V dropped 0 bases and J dropped 0 bases, with 7 bases sitting between them. CDR3 loop: CASSLVLDSNQPQHF. CDR3 nucleotides: TGTGCCAGCAGCTTGGTTTTGGATAGCAATCAGCCCCAGCATTTT.

This sequence joins TRBV18 and TRBJ1-2, with D maybe TRBD1 (6 bases). This CDR3 has 17 amino acids. Germline CDR1 is KGHSH and CDR2 is LQKENI. The V gene lost 3 bases and the J gene lost 3 bases, with 20 bases spanning the gap. This CDR3 is CASSPMRKQGPDYGYTF. The CDR3 nucleotides read TGTGCCAGCTCACCGATGCGCAAACAGGGCCCGGACTATGGCTACACCTTC.

The chain is built from TRBV27 and TRBJ2-5; the D is unclear. This CDR3 region has 16 residues. CDR1 is MNHEY and CDR2 is SMNVEV in the germline V gene (reference sequence). Trimming removed 5 bases at V and 2 bases at J, with 18 bases between. For the CDR3, the DNA is TGTGCCAGCAGTGGCTATTTAGTAGGAGCTCAAGAGACCCAGTACTTC. Translation gives CASSGYLVGAQETQYF.

The CDR3 loop reads CASSERTGYSPLHF. Written as DNA, the CDR3 is TGTGCCAGCAGTGAGAGGACAGGATATTCACCCCTCCACTTT. The chain recombines TRBV2 with TRBJ1-6, with 7 bases identical to TRBD1. V shed 3 bases, J shed 8 bases, and the junction held 4 bases outside the gene matches. The CDR3 sequence is 14 residues long. Germline V lookup: CDR1 SNHLY, CDR2 FYNNEI.

This clone was picked up one time. Here the CDR3 reads CASSPGRRLLMNTEAFF. As DNA, the CDR3 is TGTGCCAGCAGCCCAGGCCGCAGGCTACTAATGAACACTGAAGCTTTCTTT. The chain employs TRBV11-2 and TRBJ1-1; no reliable D call. Trimming took off 5 bases at V and 0 bases at J, with 19 bases between the two ends. In germline, CDR1 is SGHAT, CDR2 FQNNGV. The CDR3 totals 17 residues. Full variable domain (rest looked up from reference TRBV11-2 and TRBJ1-1): EAGVAQSPRYKIIEKRQSVAFWCNPISGHATLYWYQQILGQGPKLLIQFQNNGVVDDSQLPKDRFSAERLKGVDSTLKIQPAKLEDSAVYLCASSPGRRLLMNTEAFFGQGTRLTVV.

DNA for the CDR3: TGTGCCAGCTCACCCCTAGGAGCCTCCAGAGCGAACACCGGGGAGCTGTTTTTT. Its protein product is CASSPLGASRANTGELFF. The V call is TRBV18, the J call TRBJ2-2, with D hard to call. The germline gives CDR1 KGHSH, CDR2 LQKENI. The CDR3 runs 18 residues. The V end lost 3 bases, the J end lost 0 bases, and 17 bases lay between the germline ends.

The chain recombines TRBV28 with TRBJ1-3; no clear D gene. CDR1 MDHEN and CDR2 SYDVKM come from the germline V gene. The CDR3 length is 14 residues. The V end lost 3 bases, the J end lost 3 bases, and 9 bases lay between the germline ends. CDR3 sequence (DNA): TGTGCCAGCAGTTTGGGTTTGGGTGGAAACACCATATATTTT. It is translated as CASSLGLGGNTIYF.

The chain has TRBV18 and TRBJ2-7, with TRBD1 identical over 7 bases. CDR1 is KGHSH, CDR2 LQKENI, per germline. This CDR3 comprises 13 residues. The trim removed 6 bases at V and 4 bases at J, leaving 6 bases unmatched. The DNA for the CDR3 is TGTGCCAGCTCCCCGACAGGGTGGTACGAGCAGTACTTC. Its protein is CASSPTGWYEQYF.

The chain carries TRBV7-6 and TRBJ2-1, with unresolved D. Germline V gene sequence: CDR1 SGHVS, CDR2 FNYEAQ. Between the trimmed V and J ends, which lost 2 bases and 2 bases, there was a span of 13 bases. There are 16 residues in the CDR3. DNA for the CDR3: TGTGCCAGCAGCTTACGACGGGTAGAGGCCTACAATGAGCAGTTCTTC. Protein: CASSLRRVEAYNEQFF.

The rearrangement joins TRBV19 to TRBJ1-2; a weak D match, TRBD1 (5 bases). The ends were cut back, 3 bases at V and 8 bases at J, with 16 bases in the middle. CDR3 size: 14 residues. Germline V gene sequence: CDR1 LNHDA, CDR2 SQIVND (reference sequence). The CDR3 DNA follows: TGTGCCAGTAGTATTCGGCCGGGCGGGGACGGCTACACCTTC. Protein sequence: CASSIRPGGDGYTF.

The chain joins TRBV27 to TRBJ1-1; D is undetermined. The germline V and J ends were trimmed by 5 bases and 0 bases, with 13 bases remaining between them. This CDR3 comprises 15 residues. CDR1 MNHEY and CDR2 SMNVEV come from the germline V gene (reference sequence). Here the CDR3 reads CASSINSEMNTEAFF. The CDR3 DNA is TGTGCCAGCAGTATAAACAGCGAGATGAACACTGAAGCTTTCTTT.